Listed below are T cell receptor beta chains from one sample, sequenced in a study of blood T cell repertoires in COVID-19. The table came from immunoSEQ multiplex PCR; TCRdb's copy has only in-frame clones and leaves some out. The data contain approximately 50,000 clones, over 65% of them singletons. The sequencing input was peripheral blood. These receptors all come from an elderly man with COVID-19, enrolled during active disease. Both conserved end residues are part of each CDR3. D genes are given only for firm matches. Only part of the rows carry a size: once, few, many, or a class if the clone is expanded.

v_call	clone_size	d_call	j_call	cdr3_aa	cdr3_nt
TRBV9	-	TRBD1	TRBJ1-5	CASSPGTGPSNQPQHF	TGTGCCAGCAGCCCCGGGACAGGACCGAGCAATCAGCCCCAGCATTTT
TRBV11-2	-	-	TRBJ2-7	CASSLVRHEQYF	TGTGCCAGCAGCTTAGTGCGTCACGAGCAGTACTTC
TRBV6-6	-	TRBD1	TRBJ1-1	CASSLGQGTEAFF	TGTGCCAGCAGTCTCGGACAGGGTACTGAAGCTTTCTTT
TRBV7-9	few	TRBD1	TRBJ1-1	CASSLQGDTEAFF	TGTGCCAGCAGCTTGCAGGGGGACACTGAAGCTTTCTTT
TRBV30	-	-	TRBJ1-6	CAWSTGMHDSPLHF	TGTGCCTGGAGTACCGGGATGCATGATTCACCCCTCCACTTT
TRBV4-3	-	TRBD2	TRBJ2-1	CASSQVWGLAGSSYNEQFF	TGCGCCAGCAGCCAAGTGTGGGGCCTAGCGGGGAGCTCCTACAATGAGCAGTTCTTC
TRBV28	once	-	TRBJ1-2	CASSSIGGLYGYTF	TGTGCCAGCAGTTCAATCGGGGGGCTCTATGGCTACACCTTC
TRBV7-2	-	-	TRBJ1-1	CASSLEGAEAFF	TGTGCCAGCAGCTTAGAGGGGGCTGAAGCTTTCTTT
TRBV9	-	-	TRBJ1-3	CASSADQRGNTIYF	TGTGCCAGCAGCGCAGACCAGAGGGGAAACACCATATATTTT
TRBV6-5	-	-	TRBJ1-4	CATTLMEKLFF	TGTGCCACCACCCTCATGGAGAAACTGTTTTTT
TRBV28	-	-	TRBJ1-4	CASNSGGGAGTNEKLFF	TGTGCCAGCAACTCCGGAGGAGGGGCTGGCACTAATGAAAAACTGTTTTTT
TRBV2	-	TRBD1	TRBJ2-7	CASMDRNTYEQYF	TGTGCCAGCATGGACAGGAATACCTACGAGCAGTACTTC
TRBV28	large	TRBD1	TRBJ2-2	CASSNRGTGELFF	TGTGCCAGTAGTAACAGGGGCACCGGGGAGCTGTTTTTT
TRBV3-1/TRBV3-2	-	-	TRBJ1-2	CASSPGQFTSNYGYTF	TGTGCCAGCAGCCCAGGACAGTTCACCTCAAACTATGGCTACACCTTC
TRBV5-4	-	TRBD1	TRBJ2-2	CASSRDRIGELFF	TGTGCCAGCAGCAGGGACAGGATTGGGGAGCTGTTTTTT
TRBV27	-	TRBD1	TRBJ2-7	CASSLISGQGVYEQYF	TGTGCCAGCAGTTTAATTTCCGGACAGGGTGTCTACGAGCAGTACTTC
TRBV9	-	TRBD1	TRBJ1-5	CASSVGGDRNQPQHF	TGTGCCAGCAGCGTAGGGGGGGACAGGAATCAGCCCCAGCATTTT
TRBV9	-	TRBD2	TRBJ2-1	CASSPWDSGARNEQFF	TGTGCCAGCAGCCCTTGGGATAGCGGGGCCCGTAATGAGCAGTTCTTC
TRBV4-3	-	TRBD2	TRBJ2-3	CASSQVDGGGITDTQYF	TGCGCCAGCAGCCAAGTAGATGGGGGAGGGATCACAGATACGCAGTATTTT
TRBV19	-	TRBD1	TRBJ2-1	CASNRGQAPWGEQFF	TGTGCCAGTAACCGGGGACAGGCGCCTTGGGGTGAGCAGTTCTTC
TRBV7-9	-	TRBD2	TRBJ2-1	CASSPNLSGSRHNEQFF	TGTGCCAGCAGCCCTAATCTAAGCGGGAGTAGGCACAATGAGCAGTTCTTC
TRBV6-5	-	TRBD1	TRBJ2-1	CASSQQGANEQFF	TGTGCCAGCAGTCAACAGGGGGCCAATGAGCAGTTCTTC
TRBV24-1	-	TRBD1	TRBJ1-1	CATSDPRTGNTEAFF	TGTGCCACCAGTGACCCTAGGACAGGGAACACTGAAGCTTTCTTT
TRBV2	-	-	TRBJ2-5	CASRGRSSIRQETQYF	TGTGCCAGCAGGGGGCGAAGTAGTATTAGGCAAGAGACCCAGTACTTC
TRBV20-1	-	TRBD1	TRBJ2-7	CSAGDRDEQYF	TGCAGTGCGGGAGACAGGGACGAGCAGTACTTC
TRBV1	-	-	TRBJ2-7	CTSSPRGAAYEQYF	TGCACCAGCAGCCCACGGGGGGCTGCGTACGAGCAGTACTTC
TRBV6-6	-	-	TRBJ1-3	CASSFFQTPAGNTIYF	TGTGCCAGCAGTTTCTTCCAGACACCGGCGGGAAACACCATATATTTT
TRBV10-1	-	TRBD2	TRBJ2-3	CASASGSTDTQYF	TGCGCCAGTGCTAGCGGGAGTACAGATACGCAGTATTTT
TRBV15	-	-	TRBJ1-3	CATSRDDMGGGSGNTIYF	TGTGCCACCAGCAGAGATGATATGGGAGGGGGCTCTGGAAACACCATATATTTT
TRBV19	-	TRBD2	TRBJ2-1	CATRRTSGGPSYNEQFF	TGTGCCACCCGCCGGACTAGCGGGGGACCTTCCTACAATGAGCAGTTCTTC
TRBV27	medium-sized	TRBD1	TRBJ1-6	CASSWTGTNNSPLHF	TGTGCCAGCAGTTGGACAGGGACTAACAATTCACCCCTCCACTTT
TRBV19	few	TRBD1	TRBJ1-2	CASSIGRTGGYGYTF	TGTGCCAGTAGTATAGGACGGACAGGGGGCTATGGCTACACCTTC
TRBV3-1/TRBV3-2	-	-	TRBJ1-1	CASSQENRGETEAFF	TGTGCCAGCAGCCAAGAAAACCGGGGTGAGACTGAAGCTTTCTTT
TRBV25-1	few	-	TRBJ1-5	CASSEGGAPSDQPQHF	TGTGCCAGCAGTGAGGGGGGTGCCCCTAGTGATCAGCCCCAGCATTTT
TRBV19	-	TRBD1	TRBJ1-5	CASRLTGEGNQPQHF	TGTGCCAGTAGATTGACAGGGGAGGGCAATCAGCCCCAGCATTTT
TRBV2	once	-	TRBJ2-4	CASSEGTGRVGKNIQYF	TGTGCCAGCAGTGAAGGGACAGGGAGGGTTGGCAAAAACATTCAGTACTTC
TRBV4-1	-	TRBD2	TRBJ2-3	CASSQERGLAGGPRPDTQYF	TGCGCCAGCAGCCAAGAGAGGGGACTAGCGGGGGGGCCGCGGCCAGATACGCAGTATTTT
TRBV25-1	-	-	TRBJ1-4	CASSSKNEKLFF	TGTGCCAGCAGTTCTAAGAATGAAAAACTGTTTTTT
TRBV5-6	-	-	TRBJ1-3	CASSLWGVGGNTIYF	TGTGCCAGCAGCTTGTGGGGGGTAGGCGGAAACACCATATATTTT
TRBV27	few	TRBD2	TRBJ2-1	CASSFSGTSGSRGSYNEQFF	TGTGCCAGCAGTTTTTCAGGGACTAGCGGGTCCAGGGGGTCCTACAATGAGCAGTTCTTC
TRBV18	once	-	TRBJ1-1	CASSPPAGRTNTEAFF	TGTGCCAGCTCACCACCAGCGGGACGCACGAACACTGAAGCTTTCTTT
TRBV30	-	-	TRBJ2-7	CAWSVMPAYEQYF	TGTGCCTGGAGTGTAATGCCAGCCTACGAGCAGTACTTC
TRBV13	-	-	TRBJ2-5	CASSLARGEGRRQQTQYF	TGTGCCAGCAGCTTAGCCCGAGGAGAGGGGAGGCGCCAACAGACCCAGTACTTC
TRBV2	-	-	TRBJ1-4	CASSETGFGEKLFF	TGTGCCAGCAGTGAAACGGGGTTTGGGGAAAAACTGTTTTTT
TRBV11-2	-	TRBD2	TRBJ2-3	CASSLAQGLAGTTDTQYF	TGTGCCAGCAGCTTAGCCCAAGGACTAGCGGGGACCACAGATACGCAGTATTTT
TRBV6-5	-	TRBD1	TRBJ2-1	CASSSPGTVYNEQFF	TGTGCCAGCAGTTCACCCGGGACAGTTTACAATGAGCAGTTCTTC
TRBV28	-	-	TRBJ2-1	CASSFSGGSYNEQFF	TGTGCCAGCAGTTTTTCGGGTGGCTCCTACAATGAGCAGTTCTTC
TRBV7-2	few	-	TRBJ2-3	CASSPERLAVTDTQYF	TGTGCCAGCAGCCCCGAGAGGTTGGCGGTCACAGATACGCAGTATTTT
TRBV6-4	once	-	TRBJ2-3	CASSASGPGADTQYF	TGTGCCAGCAGTGCGAGCGGGCCGGGAGCAGATACGCAGTATTTT
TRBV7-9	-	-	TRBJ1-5	CASSFSGADQPQHF	TGTGCCAGCAGCTTTTCAGGGGCAGATCAGCCCCAGCATTTT
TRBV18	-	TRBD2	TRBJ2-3	CASSSEAGGITDTQYF	TGTGCCAGCTCATCAGAAGCGGGAGGTATCACAGATACGCAGTATTTT
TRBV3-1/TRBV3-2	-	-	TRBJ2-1	CASSPDYGAYNEQFF	TGTGCCAGCAGCCCGGACTATGGGGCCTACAATGAGCAGTTCTTC
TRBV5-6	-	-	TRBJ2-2	CASSSRRLPGELFF	TGTGCCAGCAGTTCTAGAAGGCTCCCCGGGGAGCTGTTTTTT